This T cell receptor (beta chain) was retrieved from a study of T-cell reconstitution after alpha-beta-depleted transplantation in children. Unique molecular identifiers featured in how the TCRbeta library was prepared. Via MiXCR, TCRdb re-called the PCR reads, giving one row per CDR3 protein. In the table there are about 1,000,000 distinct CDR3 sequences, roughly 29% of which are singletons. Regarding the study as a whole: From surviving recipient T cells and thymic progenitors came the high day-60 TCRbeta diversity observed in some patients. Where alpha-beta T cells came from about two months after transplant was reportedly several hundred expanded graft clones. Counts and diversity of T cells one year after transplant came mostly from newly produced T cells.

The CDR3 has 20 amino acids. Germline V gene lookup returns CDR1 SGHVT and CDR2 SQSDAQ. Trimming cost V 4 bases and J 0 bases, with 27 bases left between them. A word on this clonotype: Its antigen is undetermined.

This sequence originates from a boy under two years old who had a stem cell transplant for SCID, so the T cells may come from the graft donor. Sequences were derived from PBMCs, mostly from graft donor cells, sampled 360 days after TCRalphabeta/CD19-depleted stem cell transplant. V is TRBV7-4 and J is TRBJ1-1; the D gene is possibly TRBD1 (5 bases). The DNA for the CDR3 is TGTGCCAGCAGCTCTAGAGACTTATACGGGACCGCTAAAATGAACACTGAAGCTTTCTTT. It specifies CASSSRDLYGTAKMNTEAFF.